This paragraph reports one TCR beta chain. What it binds is not known. The CDR3 loop spans 11 amino acids. Germline V gene sequence: CDR1 SNHLY, CDR2 FYNNEI. V lost 9 bases to trimming and J lost 7 bases, with 10 bases between them. The entry originates in a study of human T cells and chemical hapten exposure. Each CDR3 protein gets one entry after TCRdb re-called the RACE reads with MiXCR. The sample has 350,000 to 400,000 distinct CDR3 sequences; roughly 4.6% are singletons. Time point denoted: pre-sensitization, week 0. Treatment of the sample: therapeutic diphenylcyclopropenone sensitization with weekly scalp DPC. Each donor was an alopecia patient between 18 and 70 years of age who qualified for DPC. Study-wide findings and caveats: Donors had alopecia, so their immune response may differ from healthy people's. Following DPC sensitization, TCRs present above 1 in 1000 frequency showed no change.

The chain combines TRBV2 with TRBJ2-1, with D perhaps matching TRBD1 (7 bases). This receptor was taken from a woman aged 50 to 60 with alopecia areata. Some clones in this sample may be carry-over from other donors' samples. Source: whole blood, taken in connection with sensitization to the hapten diphenylcyclopropenone (DPC). This CDR3 reads CASAGGNEQFF. The CDR3 region has the DNA TGTGCCAGTGCAGGGGGGAATGAGCAGTTCTTC. Full variable domain (outside the CDR3, taken from reference TRBV2 and TRBJ2-1): EPEVTQTPSHQVTQMGQEVILRCVPISNHLYFYWYRQILGQKVEFLVSFYNNEISEKSEIFDDQFSVERPDGSNFTLKIRSTKLEDSAMYFCASAGGNEQFFGPGTRLTVL.